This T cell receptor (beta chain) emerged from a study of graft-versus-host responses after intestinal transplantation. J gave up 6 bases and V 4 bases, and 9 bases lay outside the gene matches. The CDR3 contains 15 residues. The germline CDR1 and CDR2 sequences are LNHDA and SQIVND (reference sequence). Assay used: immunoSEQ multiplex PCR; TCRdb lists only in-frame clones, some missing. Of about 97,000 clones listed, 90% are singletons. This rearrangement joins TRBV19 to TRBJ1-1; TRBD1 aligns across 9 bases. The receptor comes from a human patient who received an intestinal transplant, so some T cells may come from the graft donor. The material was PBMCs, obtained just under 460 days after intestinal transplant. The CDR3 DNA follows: TGTGCCAGTAGTACGGGACAGGGTTTTGGGGCTGAAGCTTTCTTT. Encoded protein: CASSTGQGFGAEAFF.